This TCR beta chain was documented in a study of glioma-infiltrating T cells after dendritic cell vaccination. General study results and limits: Complete blood and tumor specimen sets were limited to few patients. Higher TCR clonality did not directly relate to longer survival.

Time point in this sample: after dendritic cell vaccination, including at tumor progression/relapse. TCRB CDR3 was amplified from 2 ug genomic DNA or less. Some clones are missing from TCRdb's copy, which holds only in-frame ones; the method was immunoSEQ multiplex PCR. The table lists 110,000 or so clones, about 90% of them singletons. Only one count was recorded for this clone. What it binds is not known. This receptor was obtained from a human donor with glioblastoma. Sequences were derived from blood, sampled after dendritic cell vaccination.

The CDR3 is CASSIEGGGRGLVTGELFF. CDR3 coding DNA: TGTGCCAGTAGTATAGAGGGGGGAGGCAGGGGGCTTGTTACCGGGGAGCTGTTTTTT. This rearrangement joins TRBV19 to TRBJ2-2, with 8 bases lining up with TRBD1. CDR3 length: 19 residues. Germline V gene sequence: CDR1 LNHDA, CDR2 SQIVND (reference sequence). Losses at the gene ends were 0 bases for V and 5 bases for J; bases not matched to a gene: 14.